Sequencing of this TCR beta chain was carried out in a study of T-cell memory formation after mild COVID-19 (dated by TCRdb to the early 2020s). Notes on the research overall: TCR sequence clusters from the two donors were found to be largely donor specific. In a couple of donors, T-cell clones that expanded and contracted after mild COVID-19 were tracked by sequencing TCRalpha and TCRbeta repertoires over time. The cohort comprised two young, previously healthy adult volunteers, one female and one male.

This clonotype was picked up a small number of times. What antigen it recognizes has not been identified. Base quality data are lacking; no much larger clone is found one base away. On the study overall, not on this receptor specifically: The second-wave clones that peaked on day 37 were not confirmed to be SARS-CoV-2 specific. Balanced CD4/CD8 phenotypes were observed for clones contracting from day 15 to 85, whereas a bias towards CD4+ was observed for a second wave of clones expanding from day 15 to 37. Only a couple of mild cases were covered by the study, and larger cohorts that include severe cases with pre-infection samples were considered necessary. Contracting CD4+ clones were located mainly in the CM and EM memory subsets, whereas CD8+ clones were found to be enriched in EMRA. Some responding clones were found in pre-infection memory, which suggests that pre-existing cross-reactive memory T cells took part in the SARS-CoV-2 response.

The CDR3, cysteine through phenylalanine, is 13 amino acids long. CDR3 DNA only is kept here, 39 bases in frame from base 1. According to the germline V gene (reference sequence), CDR1 reads DFQATT and CDR2 reads SNEGSKA. V and J are truncated by 7 bases and 0 bases respectively, leaving an intervening sequence of 10 bases. Ficoll-Paque density gradient centrifugation was the method used to isolate PBMCs. The instrument given in TCRdb is Illumina NovaSeq 6000. TCRalpha and TCRbeta cDNA libraries were constructed by 5'RACE with constant-segment primers, with sample barcodes and unique molecular identifiers being introduced. RNA was extracted from every sample with Trizol reagent. Amplification of the libraries took two PCR steps, and the second step added a second sample barcode plus Illumina TruSeq adapters. Sequencing of libraries was performed on an Illumina NovaSeq with 2 x 150 bp paired-end reads. The paper's processing steps were these. With migec v1.2.7, reads were demultiplexed and then collapsed into UMI-guided consensus sequences. Using mixcr v2.1.11, UMI consensuses were aligned to TRA and TRB V and J templates and then assembled into clonotypes. A clonotype was counted as expanded or contracted only when both edgeR and NoisET called the clonotype significant, with the noise models trained on biological replicates. For edgeR calls, the cutoffs were a false discovery rate-adjusted p below 0.01 and a log2 fold-change threshold of 1. PCA with hierarchical clustering of max-normalized trajectories of the 1000 most abundant clonotypes was used as exploratory dynamics analysis. Separately sequenced CD4+ and CD8+ repertoires were used to assign the CD4 or CD8 phenotype of responding clones. TCRdb reanalyzed the raw reads on its own, using fastp at Q25 for trimming and MiXCR for clone calling, and kept in-frame beta chains. Every entry covers one CDR3 protein and lists the most common genes and DNA from its rows. TCRdb's processing, not the authors' own work, is the source of the V and J calls. The sample table shows hundreds of thousands of distinct CDR3 sequences, and 15% to 20% are seen once. Jointly, the top ten make up 9% to 15% of the sample.

This sequence originates from an adult woman who had mild COVID-19 (a few samples of this study predate the infection). The sample titles of this study are shuffled in the database, so cell type and time point are left out; the donor was told from shared clones. The V and J segments used are TRBV20-1 and TRBJ1-3; a confident D gene designation cannot be given. Specimen: PBMCs or a T cell subset sorted from them (not recorded which). The CDR3 here reads CSGAAGSGNTIYF. The base sequence is TGCAGTGGGGCAGCCGGCTCTGGAAACACCATATATTTT.